A selection of T cell receptor beta chains follows, all from one sample in a study of naive and memory T cell subsets. From the UMI-ligation and nested PCR reads, TCRdb called clonotypes with MiXCR, one entry per CDR3 protein. The data show roughly 140,000 distinct CDR3 sequences, about 20% seen once. Material: naive CD8+ T cells from blood. These TCRs come from a human donor in good health. Each CDR3 is given with its conserved first and last residue. Each record gives: D gene, clone size, V gene, J gene, CDR3 protein, CDR3 DNA. A D gene is named only where the DNA matches it firmly. Rows may omit the clone size; those that give it use once, few, many or a size class.

>NA|NA|TRBV28|TRBJ2-7
CASIFRGGYEQYF
TGTGCCAGCATTTTTCGAGGGGGCTACGAGCAGTACTTC
>NA|many|TRBV9|TRBJ2-1
CASSSSIASVLDNEQFF
TGTGCCAGCAGCTCCTCCATTGCTAGCGTTCTCGACAATGAGCAGTTCTTC
>NA|few|TRBV20-1|TRBJ2-1
CSARAEQFF
TGCAGTGCTAGAGCTGAGCAGTTCTTC
>NA|NA|TRBV29-1|TRBJ2-1
CSVLSGNNEQFF
TGCAGCGTTCTTTCGGGGAACAATGAGCAGTTCTTC
>NA|NA|TRBV3-1|TRBJ1-1
CASSQDRGVTEAFF
TGTGCCAGCAGCCAAGATAGAGGTGTAACTGAAGCTTTCTTT
>NA|NA|TRBV4-1|TRBJ2-1
CASSPGGFLYEQFF
TGCGCCAGCAGCCCCGGGGGTTTTCTATATGAGCAGTTCTTC
>NA|few|TRBV13|TRBJ1-1
CASSLLQGETEAFF
TGTGCCAGCAGCCTCCTACAGGGTGAGACTGAAGCTTTCTTT
>NA|NA|TRBV11-2|TRBJ1-1
CASSFWGGGLNTEAFF
TGTGCCAGTTCGTTCTGGGGCGGGGGGCTGAACACTGAAGCTTTCTTT
>NA|few|TRBV7-2|TRBJ2-5
CASKAPWGETQYF
TGTGCCAGCAAGGCGCCTTGGGGCGAGACCCAGTACTTC
>NA|few|TRBV6-2/TRBV6-3|TRBJ2-1
CASSYGNPSEQFF
TGTGCCAGCAGTTACGGGAATCCAAGTGAGCAGTTCTTC
>NA|NA|TRBV13|TRBJ2-1
CASSLELGYNEQFF
TGTGCCAGCAGCTTAGAGTTGGGCTACAATGAGCAGTTCTTC
>TRBD2|NA|TRBV19|TRBJ2-1
CASKMASGRYNEQFF
TGTGCCAGTAAAATGGCTAGCGGGAGGTACAATGAGCAGTTCTTC
>TRBD1|few|TRBV7-9|TRBJ2-7
CASSPPGQPYEQYF
TGTGCCAGCAGCCCACCGGGACAGCCGTACGAGCAGTACTTC
>TRBD2|NA|TRBV28|TRBJ2-3
CASSLLAGEYDTQYF
TGTGCCAGCAGTTTGCTAGCGGGAGAATATGATACGCAGTATTTT
>TRBD2|many|TRBV6-4|TRBJ2-1
CASSDGSGGNNEQFF
TGTGCCAGCAGTGACGGGTCGGGAGGGAACAATGAGCAGTTCTTC
>TRBD1|few|TRBV29-1|TRBJ2-7
CSVLGQGVENEQYF
TGCAGCGTCCTAGGACAGGGGGTCGAGAACGAGCAGTACTTC
>TRBD2|few|TRBV28|TRBJ2-7
CASTRAGGSYEQYF
TGTGCCAGCACCCGGGCCGGCGGGAGCTACGAGCAGTACTTC
>TRBD1|few|TRBV29-1|TRBJ2-2
CSAIVDRGRNTGELFF
TGCAGCGCTATAGTGGACAGGGGGCGGAACACCGGGGAGCTGTTTTTT
>TRBD2|NA|TRBV4-3|TRBJ2-1
CASSRGLADPNEQFF
TGCGCCAGCAGCCGGGGACTAGCGGACCCCAATGAGCAGTTCTTC
>NA|few|TRBV6-2/TRBV6-3|TRBJ2-7
CASSLREGTYYEQYF
TGTGCCAGCAGTCTCCGTGAGGGGACCTACTACGAGCAGTACTTC
>NA|many|TRBV6-2/TRBV6-3|TRBJ2-1
CASSYSRGVEVEQFF
TGTGCCAGCAGTTACTCGCGGGGAGTGGAGGTTGAGCAGTTCTTC
>TRBD2|NA|TRBV12-3/TRBV12-4|TRBJ2-1
CASSPGTSGRGRKFF
TGTGCCAGCAGCCCCGGGACTAGCGGAAGAGGGAGGAAGTTCTTC
>TRBD1|few|TRBV20-1|TRBJ2-1
CSAPEETGVYNEQFF
TGCAGTGCTCCAGAAGAGACAGGGGTCTACAATGAGCAGTTCTTC
>TRBD2|NA|TRBV29-1|TRBJ2-7
CSAVTSGEYEQYF
TGCAGCGCTGTTACTAGCGGAGAGTACGAGCAGTACTTC
>TRBD1|NA|TRBV10-3|TRBJ2-7
CAISESRQGSYEQYF
TGTGCCATCAGTGAGTCGAGACAGGGGTCCTACGAGCAGTACTTC
>NA|many|TRBV12-3/TRBV12-4|TRBJ2-7
CASSLGTPYEQYF
TGTGCCAGCAGTTTAGGGACACCCTACGAGCAGTACTTC
>TRBD2|NA|TRBV4-1|TRBJ2-4
CASSEGTSAQKNIQYF
TGCGCCAGCAGCGAGGGGACTAGCGCACAAAAAAACATTCAGTACTTC
>NA|few|TRBV28|TRBJ2-2
CASTLTNGELFF
TGTGCCAGCACCCTTACGAACGGGGAGCTGTTTTTT
>NA|NA|TRBV20-1|TRBJ1-4
CSASPFGSQDEKLFF
TGCAGTGCTAGCCCGTTCGGCAGTCAGGATGAAAAACTGTTTTTT
>NA|few|TRBV11-2|TRBJ2-1
CASSLTPGKIRFF
TGTGCCAGCAGCTTGACACCAGGGAAAATTAGGTTCTTC
>NA|NA|TRBV10-3|TRBJ2-3
CAISSISADTQYF
TGTGCCATCAGTTCAATCTCGGCAGATACGCAGTATTTT
>NA|few|TRBV20-1|TRBJ2-7
CSARDQLMYEQYF
TGCAGTGCTAGAGATCAGCTCATGTACGAGCAGTACTTC
>NA|few|TRBV28|TRBJ2-7
CASRFAGMAYEQYF
TGTGCCAGCAGGTTCGCAGGTATGGCCTACGAGCAGTACTTC
>NA|NA|TRBV19|TRBJ1-5
CASTDQDRDSDQPQHF
TGTGCCAGTACTGACCAGGACAGAGATTCTGATCAGCCCCAGCATTTT
>NA|NA|TRBV6-1|TRBJ2-3
CASTQGGDTQYF
TGTGCCAGCACCCAAGGGGGAGATACGCAGTATTTT
>NA|few|TRBV29-1|TRBJ1-1
CSVDRGTEAFF
TGCAGCGTTGATCGGGGGACTGAAGCTTTCTTT
>TRBD2|few|TRBV4-1|TRBJ2-5
CASSQETGLAGGETQYF
TGCGCCAGCAGCCAAGAAACGGGACTAGCCGGCGGGGAGACCCAGTACTTC
>NA|few|TRBV27|TRBJ1-5
CASSLFSGDTPGPQHF
TGTGCCAGCAGTTTATTTTCGGGAGACACCCCAGGGCCCCAGCATTTT